The 11 T cell receptor beta chains below come from one sample, sequenced in a study of lymphopenia after photon versus proton radiotherapy. Sequencing used immunoSEQ multiplex PCR; TCRdb keeps in-frame clones, though not all of them. The table includes about 18,000 clones, 92% detected once. The sequences come from peripheral blood, collected from a patient treated with photon-based radiotherapy. These TCRs come from a woman between 35 and 50 years old with cholangiocarcinoma.

The genes are TRBV2 and TRBJ2-2; D uncertain. Germline V CDR1 and CDR2: SNHLY, FYNNEI. This CDR3 region has 12 residues. Trimming shortened V by 5 bases and J by 7 bases, and 8 bases separated the two germline ends. CDR3 sequence reads: CASSSLGGELFF. The CDR3 DNA reads as TGTGCCAGCAGTAGCCTCGGCGGGGAGCTGTTTTTT.

The gene calls are TRBV2 and TRBJ1-4, with D possibly TRBD1 on 6 matching bases. V gave up 2 bases and J gave up 7 bases, with 14 bases separating them. The CDR3 runs to 15 residues. Germline CDR1 is SNHLY and CDR2 is FYNNEI. The CDR3 sequence is CASSELGTGSEKLFF. In nucleotides, the CDR3 is TGTGCCAGCAGTGAATTAGGTACAGGGAGTGAAAAACTGTTTTTT.

The chain carries TRBV16 and TRBJ1-1, with 7 positions matching TRBD1. J lost 1 base, V lost 4 bases, and 3 bases had no gene match. This CDR3 has 14 amino acids. In germline, CDR1 is KGHSY, CDR2 FQNENV. The CDR3 DNA follows: TGTGCCAGCAGCCCCCGGGACAGGAACACTGAAGCTTTCTTT. Residues: CASSPRDRNTEAFF.

V usage is TRBV2 and J usage is TRBJ2-7, with D perhaps TRBD2 (7 bases). CDR3 length equals 14 residues. V lost 4 bases and J 1 base, leaving 11 bases between the germline ends. Germline V gives CDR1 SNHLY, CDR2 FYNNEI. CDR3 loop: CASSGGRGSYEQYF. The CDR3 nucleotides read TGTGCCAGCAGTGGGGGGAGGGGGTCCTACGAGCAGTACTTC.

The chain employs TRBV1 and TRBJ2-1; the table's D call TRBD2 went unverified against the DNA. TRBV1 represents a pseudogene. The CDR3 covers 17 residues. The CDR3 reads CTSSQKSGSDCEGEQFF. The CDR3 DNA is TGCACCAGCAGCCAAAAAAGCGGGAGCGATTGCGAGGGTGAGCAGTTCTTC.

The chain links TRBV7-8 to TRBJ2-7; 7 bases match TRBD2. The V gene's germline CDR1 is SGHVS and CDR2 FQNEAQ. Trimming took 5 bases from V and 5 from J; bases not matched to a gene: 21. CDR3 size: 18 residues. The CDR3 nucleotides are TGTGCCAGCAGCAGAACGTTGGGAGGGTTAACGTATTCCCACGAGCAGTACTTC. It is translated as CASSRTLGGLTYSHEQYF.

V gene TRBV28 combines with J gene TRBJ1-2; the D gene is possibly TRBD1 (6 bases). Germline V CDR1 and CDR2: MDHEN, SYDVKM. This CDR3 comprises 15 residues. V was trimmed by 2 bases and J by 1 base, leaving 11 bases between them. CDR3 amino acids: CASSLTPGDNYGYTF. CDR3 DNA: TGTGCCAGCAGTTTAACTCCAGGGGATAACTATGGCTACACCTTC.

The chain has TRBV7-8 and TRBJ2-1; D possibly corresponds to TRBD1 (5 bases). The germline V gene encodes CDR1 SGHVS and CDR2 FQNEAQ. V was cut by 5 bases and J by 10 bases, with 12 bases left in between. The CDR3 contains 12 residues. The CDR3 DNA reads TGTGCCAGCAGCCCCCAGGGAATGGAGCAGTTCTTC. This codes for CASSPQGMEQFF.

This chain connects TRBV2 to TRBJ2-2, with D tentatively TRBD2 (5 bases). The length of the CDR3 is 15 residues. Germline values: CDR1 SNHLY, CDR2 FYNNEI. V was clipped by 4 bases and J by 6 bases, with 15 bases between them. The DNA of the CDR3 is TGTGCCAGCAGTGTCTTGGGATACGGGGCCGGGGAGCTGTTTTTT. Translated, it gives CASSVLGYGAGELFF.

The V call is TRBV28, the J call TRBJ1-4, with TRBD1 matching over 10 bases. CDR1 MDHEN and CDR2 SYDVKM come from the germline V gene. The V gene end was trimmed by 5 bases and the J gene end by 7 bases; junction bases not matched to a gene: 7. CDR3 size: 15 residues. CDR3 in amino acids: CASSLDRGHGEKLFF. The CDR3 coding sequence is TGTGCCAGCAGTCTAGACAGGGGGCACGGTGAAAAACTGTTTTTT.

The chain combines TRBV5-1 with TRBJ1-2; the match to TRBD1 covers 8 bases. V lost 5 bases and J lost 1; bases outside the gene matches: 7. CDR3 length: 15 amino acids. CDR1 and CDR2 (germline): SGHRS, YFSETQ. The CDR3 here is CASRKETGGNYGYTF. CDR3 DNA sequence: TGCGCCAGCAGAAAGGAAACAGGGGGTAACTATGGCTACACCTTC.